These 22 T cell receptor beta chains originate from one sample sequenced in a study of OX40 agonist ivuxolimab in advanced cancers. Clones were sequenced by immunoSEQ multiplex PCR, and TCRdb holds only the in-frame ones, with some missing. The table has around 30,000 clones, approximately 80% seen once. The specimen comprised CD4+ or CD8+ T cells sorted from blood, sampled in a trial of the OX40 agonist ivuxolimab. The receptors derive from an adult with an advanced solid tumor such as melanoma, head and neck, liver or kidney cancer.

This chain links TRBV5-1 with TRBJ1-2; D gene ambiguous. The CDR3 spans 14 residues. Trimming removed 3 bases at V and 8 bases at J, with 17 bases between. Per the germline V gene, CDR1 is SGHRS and CDR2 is YFSETQ. The CDR3 region is CASSYSGLREGYTF. The CDR3 coding sequence is TGCGCCAGCAGCTACAGTGGCCTTAGGGAGGGCTACACCTTC.

The V call is TRBV2, the J call TRBJ2-2; the D call may be TRBD1 or TRBD2 (6 bases each). The CDR3 has 18 residues. The V and J ends lost 7 bases and 5 bases respectively, with 26 bases between them. Looked up from germline, CDR1 is SNHLY and CDR2 is FYNNEI. DNA for the CDR3: TGTGCCAGCACCACTGCCCCAGGGGCGGGACATAAAACCGGGGAGCTGTTTTTT. It codes for CASTTAPGAGHKTGELFF.

This clone was counted between two and nine times. The chain carries TRBV19 and TRBJ2-3, with D hard to call. This CDR3 has 14 amino acids. Trimming left V 5 bases short and J 1 base short, with 10 bases between. Per germline, CDR1 LNHDA and CDR2 SQIVND (reference sequence). The CDR3 coding sequence is TGTGCCAGTAGTTCCGCGTGGGGCACAGATACGCAGTATTTT. Its translation: CASSSAWGTDTQYF.

This clone was seen only once. The CDR3 here is CAISESSWTASSGNTIYF. CDR3 nucleotides: TGTGCCATCAGTGAGTCGAGTTGGACAGCGAGCTCTGGAAACACCATATATTTT. The chain links TRBV10-3 to TRBJ1-3, with D possibly TRBD1 on 6 matching bases. This CDR3 region has 18 residues. Trimming shortened V by 0 bases and J by 0 bases, and 15 bases separated the two germline ends. From germline, CDR1 is ENHRY and CDR2 SYGVKD.

This clone was found once. This chain links TRBV9 with TRBJ1-3; D unresolved. Germline V gives CDR1 SGDLS, CDR2 YYNGEE. The V gene lost 1 base and the J gene lost 1 base, with 6 bases spanning the gap. The CDR3 has 14 residues. The CDR3 sequence is CASSVMGSGNTIYF. DNA for the CDR3: TGTGCCAGCAGCGTAATGGGATCTGGAAACACCATATATTTT.

A few counts support this clone. V gene TRBV19 combines with J gene TRBJ1-4; 10 nucleotides agree with TRBD1. The V gene end was trimmed by 7 bases and the J gene end by 7 bases; junction bases not matched to a gene: 6. Looked up from germline, CDR1 is LNHDA and CDR2 is SQIVND (reference sequence). CDR3 length equals 14 residues. CDR3 DNA: TGTGCCAGTACGCGACAGGGGGCGCCTGAAAAACTGTTTTTT. Translating it yields CASTRQGAPEKLFF.

V gene TRBV6-6 combines with J gene TRBJ2-2, with D perhaps TRBD1 or TRBD2 (5 bases each). The CDR3 is 15 amino acids. Between the trimmed V and J ends, which lost 4 bases and 6 bases, there was a span of 15 bases. The germline V gene has CDR1 MNHNY and CDR2 SVGAGI (reference sequence). The CDR3 DNA sequence: TGTGCCAGCAGTTTCTTCGGGACCTCGTCCGGGGAGCTGTTTTTT. The encoded protein is CASSFFGTSSGELFF.

The V gene is TRBV6-1, the J gene TRBJ2-7, with 7 bases identical to TRBD1. The germline V gene has CDR1 MNHNS and CDR2 SASEGT. The CDR3 runs 15 residues. V was pared by 7 bases and J by 2 bases, with 11 bases of the junction left unmatched. The chain's CDR3 is CASTLSQGSTYEQYF. The CDR3 DNA sequence: TGTGCCAGCACCTTGTCACAGGGGAGCACCTACGAGCAGTACTTC.

The rearrangement uses TRBV4-1 and TRBJ2-1, with D perhaps matching TRBD2 (6 bases). CDR1 and CDR2 (germline): MGHRA, YSYEKL. The CDR3 has 12 amino acids. The V and J ends lost 2 bases and 13 bases respectively, with 12 bases between them. The DNA of the CDR3 is TGCGCCAGCAGCCAAAGACTAGGTCGTCAGTTCTTC. This translates into CASSQRLGRQFF.

This sequence joins TRBV4-2 and TRBJ2-7, with D possibly being TRBD2 (6 bases). This CDR3 is built from 15 residues. Germline V lookup: CDR1 LGHNA, CDR2 YNFKEQ. Trimming took off 3 bases at V and 5 bases at J, with 17 bases between the two ends. For the CDR3, the DNA is TGTGCCAGCAGCCAGGCGGGACTCCCGGACCACGAGCAGTACTTC. Encoded protein: CASSQAGLPDHEQYF.

This clone turned up a few times. V gene TRBV5-1 combines with J gene TRBJ2-5; D is tentatively TRBD1 or TRBD2 (5 bases each). This CDR3 spans 15 amino acids. The V and J ends lost 4 bases and 5 bases respectively, with 18 bases between them. Per germline, CDR1 SGHRS and CDR2 YFSETQ. The CDR3 loop reads CASSPGDRDRETQYF. CDR3 bases: TGCGCCAGCAGCCCTGGCGACCGGGACCGGGAGACCCAGTACTTC.

This rearrangement joins TRBV6-1 to TRBJ1-5; D ambiguous. CDR3 length equals 14 residues. V lost 6 bases and J 7 bases, leaving 16 bases between the germline ends. The V gene's germline CDR1 is MNHNS and CDR2 SASEGT. CDR3 DNA sequence: TGTGCCAGCAGAGGGATCGCGCCCCCACAGCCCCAGCATTTT. Amino acids: CASRGIAPPQPQHF.

The CDR3 sequence is CASSLVPGQTYGYTF. DNA for the CDR3: TGTGCCAGCAGCTTGGTCCCGGGACAGACCTATGGCTACACCTTC. This chain connects TRBV5-8 to TRBJ1-2; 7 bases line up with TRBD1. The CDR3 consists of 15 residues. Germline V lookup: CDR1 SGHTS, CDR2 YDEGEE. The junction had 6 bases not matched to a gene; V was cut back by 0 bases and J by 4 bases.

The CDR3 sequence is CASSQEAAGHSYEQYF. The CDR3 DNA reads TGTGCCAGCAGCCAAGAGGCAGCGGGGCACTCCTACGAGCAGTACTTC. The gene calls are TRBV4-2 and TRBJ2-7; 7 bases align to TRBD2. With V trimmed by 0 bases and J by 0 bases, 5 bases remained unmatched. CDR1 is LGHNA and CDR2 is YNFKEQ in the germline V gene. CDR3 length: 16 residues.

V usage is TRBV19 and J usage is TRBJ2-1; possible D gene TRBD1, 6 bases. V was pared by 6 bases and J by 9 bases, with 15 bases between. CDR1 is LNHDA, CDR2 SQIVND, per germline (reference sequence). The CDR3 spans 13 residues. The CDR3 DNA sequence: TGTGCCAGTAGCCTTAAGGGGGAAGGTGAGCAGTTCTTC. It codes for CASSLKGEGEQFF.

V and J are TRBV7-2 and TRBJ2-7, with 10 nucleotides matching TRBD2. This CDR3 comprises 18 residues. Looked up from germline, CDR1 is SGHTA and CDR2 is FQGNSA. Trimming removed 5 bases from V and 0 bases from J; junction bases left unmatched: 13. The CDR3 loop reads CASSVETSGFGSSYEQYF. In DNA form, the CDR3 reads TGTGCCAGCAGCGTGGAGACTAGCGGGTTCGGCAGCTCCTACGAGCAGTACTTC.

The chain carries TRBV6-6 and TRBJ1-3, with 7 bases fitting TRBD1. Germline V gene lookup returns CDR1 MNHNY and CDR2 SVGAGI (reference sequence). The CDR3 length is 14 residues. Losses at the gene ends were 6 bases for V and 4 bases for J; bases not matched to a gene: 6. The CDR3 DNA reads TGTGCCAGCAGCACAGGGGCGTCGGGAAACACCATATATTTT. The encoded protein is CASSTGASGNTIYF.

This chain joins TRBV7-8 and TRBJ2-5; possible D gene TRBD1, 6 bases. Trimming stripped 5 bases from V and 2 bases from J, with 18 bases between. The CDR3 spans 16 residues. Germline-derived CDR1 and CDR2 are SGHVS and FQNEAQ. CDR3 sequence reads: CASSLAGVLGQETQYF. The CDR3 coding sequence is TGTGCCAGCAGCCTTGCAGGGGTATTAGGGCAAGAGACCCAGTACTTC.

CDR3 region: CASSQAWMSYEQYF. The DNA for the CDR3 is TGTGCCAGCAGCCAAGCATGGATGTCCTACGAGCAGTACTTC. The gene calls are TRBV14 and TRBJ2-7; D ambiguous. The V gene lost 1 base and the J gene lost 1 base, with 8 bases spanning the gap. This CDR3 region has 14 residues. Germline-derived CDR1 and CDR2 are SGHDN and FVKESK. The entire variable domain, with the rest obtained from reference TRBV14 and TRBJ2-7, is as follows: EAGVTQFPSHSVIEKGQTVTLRCDPISGHDNLYWYRRVMGKEIKFLLHFVKESKQDESGMPNNRFLAERTGGTYSTLKVQPAELEDSGVYFCASSQAWMSYEQYFGPGTRLTVT.

J is TRBJ2-7 and V is TRBV30; D possibly corresponds to TRBD1 (6 bases). Germline V gives CDR1 GTSNPN, CDR2 SVGIG (reference sequence). V dropped 1 base and J dropped 3 bases, with 13 bases sitting between them. This CDR3 has 14 amino acids. CDR3 loop: CAWSGGQGRYEQYF. CDR3 coding DNA: TGTGCCTGGAGTGGAGGGCAGGGGCGCTACGAGCAGTACTTC.

The J gene is TRBJ2-1, the V gene TRBV7-9; 9 nucleotides match TRBD1. Per germline, CDR1 SEHNR and CDR2 FQNEAQ (reference sequence). V lost 1 base and J lost 9; bases outside the gene matches: 4. This CDR3 is 14 amino acids long. CDR3 sequence: CASSLGTGVTEQFF. The CDR3 DNA reads as TGTGCCAGCAGCTTAGGGACAGGGGTCACTGAGCAGTTCTTC.

V gene TRBV25-1 combines with J gene TRBJ1-3; 9 bases line up with TRBD1. The ends lost 6 bases at V and 4 bases at J; junction bases unmatched: 4. The germline CDR1 and CDR2 sequences are MGHDK and SYGVNS. This CDR3 has 14 amino acids. The CDR3 coding sequence is TGTGCCAGCAGCCGGACAGGGGTAGGAAACACCATATATTTT. This codes for CASSRTGVGNTIYF.